The 28 T cell receptor beta chains below were found in one sample sequenced in a study of blood T cells in healthy people across ages. Sample-barcoded 5' priming and a J-beta primer mix drove a second PCR of roughly 6 to 12 cycles. TCRdb re-derived calls from the 5' RACE reads in MiXCR, one entry per CDR3 protein. In the table there are 1.5 million to 1.8 million distinct CDR3 sequences, under 55% of which are singletons. The sample was blood. All receptors come from a young woman in good health.

This clonotype showed up just a few times. The chain combines TRBV14 with TRBJ2-1; 13 bases line up with TRBD2. This CDR3 spans 18 amino acids. Trimming cost V 3 bases and J 0 bases; bases outside gene matches: 5. Germline-derived CDR1 and CDR2 are SGHDN and FVKESK. CDR3 sequence reads: CASSHRLAGGPSYNEQFF. The CDR3 DNA sequence: TGTGCCAGCAGCCACCGACTAGCGGGAGGCCCCTCCTACAATGAGCAGTTCTTC.

The chain joins TRBV7-2 to TRBJ2-1; perhaps TRBD1 as D (5 bases). CDR1 SGHTA and CDR2 FQGNSA come from the germline V gene. Trimming stripped 5 bases from V and 6 bases from J, with 17 bases between. This CDR3 comprises 15 residues. CDR3: CASSPRQGIGNEQFF. For the CDR3, the DNA is TGTGCCAGCAGCCCCCGTCAGGGAATCGGCAATGAGCAGTTCTTC.

This clonotype was counted between two and nine times. The V and J genes are TRBV29-1 and TRBJ2-6; D gene ambiguous. The CDR3 totals 13 residues. Trimming stripped 5 bases from V and 0 bases from J, with 5 bases between. Germline CDR1 SQVTM, CDR2 ANQGSEA. CDR3 nucleotides: TGCAGCGTTTCAGACTCTGGGGCCAACGTCCTGACTTTC. Translated: CSVSDSGANVLTF.

A few counts support this clonotype. The V call is TRBV2, the J call TRBJ1-2, with 9 bases lining up with TRBD1. Losses at the gene ends were 6 bases for V and 6 bases for J; bases not matched to a gene: 8. Germline lookup yields CDR1 SNHLY and CDR2 FYNNEI. This CDR3 has 14 residues. As DNA, the CDR3 is TGTGCCAGCAGCGTTGGACAGGGGATTGATGGCTACACCTTC. Protein sequence: CASSVGQGIDGYTF.

The V and J genes are TRBV27 and TRBJ1-6; no reliable D call. The CDR3 totals 15 residues. Trimming shortened V by 2 bases and J by 4 bases, and 9 bases separated the two germline ends. Germline CDR1 reads MNHEY; CDR2 reads SMNVEV (reference sequence). Written as DNA, the CDR3 is TGTGCCAGCAGTTTAACCATCAGTTATAATTCACCCCTCCACTTT. Residues: CASSLTISYNSPLHF.

This clonotype has just a few counts. The rearrangement uses TRBV28 and TRBJ2-7; the D gene is possibly TRBD2 (6 bases). There are 16 residues in the CDR3. Germline CDR1 reads MDHEN; CDR2 reads SYDVKM. V gave up 8 bases and J gave up 5 bases, with 25 bases separating them. For the CDR3, the DNA is TGTGCCAGCGCCCCCCCGGAGGGTCTTCTCCCACACGAGCAGTACTTC. This translates into CASAPPEGLLPHEQYF.

This clonotype has more than one count but fewer than ten. The chain joins TRBV3-1 to TRBJ2-3; maybe TRBD1 (6 bases). The CDR3 length is 14 residues. V was cut by 0 bases and J by 8 bases, with 12 bases left in between. Germline V gene sequence: CDR1 LGHDT, CDR2 YNNKEL (reference sequence). The chain's CDR3 is CASSQEGGGRTQYF. The CDR3 nucleotides read TGTGCCAGCAGCCAAGAAGGTGGGGGCCGTACGCAGTATTTT.

This clonotype was counted only a few times. The chain combines TRBV20-1 with TRBJ1-1, with D uncertain. Germline CDR1 is DFQATT and CDR2 is SNEGSKA (reference sequence). There are 14 residues in the CDR3. Trimming pared 0 bases from V and 1 base from J, leaving 9 bases between. CDR3: CSARDRMGNTEAFF. DNA of the CDR3: TGCAGTGCTAGAGATCGGATGGGGAACACTGAAGCTTTCTTT.

The chain carries TRBV7-2 and TRBJ2-5; D gene uncertain. The J call may be in error: the DNA end matches TRBJ2-1 better. The germline gives CDR1 SGHTA, CDR2 FQGNSA. This CDR3 spans 15 amino acids. CDR3 in amino acids: CASSLMRHLQETQFF. In DNA, the CDR3 is TGTGCCAGCAGCTTAATGAGACATCTCCAAGAGACCCAGTTCTTC.

V usage is TRBV20-1 and J usage is TRBJ1-5, with D unresolved. The CDR3 is made up of 16 amino acids. The germline V and J ends were trimmed by 2 bases and 3 bases, with 17 bases remaining between them. CDR1 DFQATT and CDR2 SNEGSKA come from the germline V gene (reference sequence). The DNA for the CDR3 is TGCAGTGCTAGACCCCCCCCGGGAGGCTTCAATCAGCCCCAGCATTTT. The encoded protein is CSARPPPGGFNQPQHF.

V is TRBV7-9 and J is TRBJ2-5, with 9 bases that match TRBD2. This CDR3 region has 16 residues. V lost 2 bases to trimming and J lost 1 base; unmatched junction nucleotides: 5. Looked up from germline, CDR1 is SEHNR and CDR2 is FQNEAQ (reference sequence). CDR3 DNA sequence: TGTGCCAGCAGCTTATGGGCGGGAGGGGTCCAAGAGACCCAGTACTTC. Amino acids: CASSLWAGGVQETQYF.

The J gene is TRBJ2-3, the V gene TRBV27; 8 bases line up with TRBD1. The CDR3 extends over 15 amino acids. Germline V lookup: CDR1 MNHEY, CDR2 SMNVEV (reference sequence). Trimming removed 10 bases from V and 5 bases from J; junction bases left unmatched: 14. The CDR3 DNA sequence: TGTGCCACCAGGGCGGCAGGGGGCTTCGGAGATACGCAGTATTTT. Translating gives CATRAAGGFGDTQYF.

There are a few counts of this clonotype. This rearrangement joins TRBV28 to TRBJ2-7; D not resolved. This CDR3 contains 13 residues. V was cut by 5 bases and J by 7 bases, with 15 bases left in between. Germline V lookup: CDR1 MDHEN, CDR2 SYDVKM. The CDR3 DNA reads as TGTGCCAGCAGTCCATCTCCGGGCGGAGAGCAGTACTTC. Its protein is CASSPSPGGEQYF.

V usage is TRBV11-1 and J usage is TRBJ2-7; D is unclear. Germline V gene data show CDR1 as SGHAT and CDR2 as FQDESV (reference sequence). V lost 2 bases to trimming and J lost 7 bases, with 18 bases between them. This CDR3 has 15 amino acids. CDR3 DNA sequence: TGTGCCAGCAGCTTACTCCGGGTCTCCTACAATGAGCAGTACTTC. It specifies CASSLLRVSYNEQYF.

The genes are TRBV12-3 or TRBV12-4 and TRBJ2-7; D is unclear. V was trimmed by 5 bases and J by 0 bases, leaving 11 bases between them. The length of the CDR3 is 14 residues. CDR3 protein: CASSPRPPSYEQYF. For the CDR3, the DNA is TGTGCCAGCAGTCCCCGGCCACCCTCCTACGAGCAGTACTTC.

This clonotype showed up just a few times. The J gene is TRBJ1-2, the V gene TRBV27; a weak D match, TRBD1 (6 bases). The germline V and J ends were trimmed by 9 bases and 3 bases, with 14 bases remaining between them. Germline CDR1 MNHEY, CDR2 SMNVEV (reference sequence). The CDR3 is 13 residues long. Here the CDR3 DNA reads TGTGCCAGTAGAACAGGACAGTACTATGGCTACACCTTC. It codes for CASRTGQYYGYTF.

This chain joins TRBV12-3 or TRBV12-4 and TRBJ1-2; D may be TRBD1 (5 bases). The CDR3 length is 13 residues. Trimming pared 2 bases from V and 7 bases from J, leaving 11 bases between. This CDR3 reads CASSLRGDVGYTF. In DNA form, the CDR3 reads TGTGCCAGCAGTTTAAGGGGCGACGTTGGCTACACCTTC.

This chain links TRBV20-1 with TRBJ2-1; D may be TRBD2 (5 bases). The length of the CDR3 is 14 residues. Trimming shortened V by 6 bases and J by 1 base, and 13 bases separated the two germline ends. Germline CDR1 and CDR2: DFQATT and SNEGSKA (reference sequence). The CDR3: CSARKAVSYNEQFF. In nucleotides, the CDR3 is TGCAGTGCCCGCAAAGCGGTGTCCTACAATGAGCAGTTCTTC.

V and J are TRBV5-6 and TRBJ1-1, with D tentatively TRBD1 (5 bases). Germline CDR1 and CDR2: SGHDT and YYEEEE. With 9 bases removed from V and 4 bases from J, the gap between germline ends came to 22 bases. This CDR3 region has 15 residues. As DNA, the CDR3 is TGTGCCACTGGGTGGGGCGGGAGGTCCGCCACTGAAGCTTTCTTT. It is translated as CATGWGGRSATEAFF. The variable domain in full, completed from reference TRBV5-6 and TRBJ1-1, reads DAGVTQSPTHLIKTRGQQVTLRCSPKSGHDTVSWYQQALGQGPQFIFQYYEEEERQRGNFPDRFSGHQFPNYSSELNVNALLLGDSALYLCATGWGGRSATEAFFGQGTRLTVV.

Details on this clonotype: Relative to the germline gene, one junction end is altered; a read error may explain this. The J gene is TRBJ1-6, the V gene TRBV25-1; perhaps TRBD1 as D (5 bases). The V gene's germline CDR1 is MGHDK and CDR2 SYGVNS. This CDR3 has 16 amino acids. The CDR3 loop is CASSELGQGLNSPPHF. CDR3 nucleotide sequence: TGTGCCAGCAGTGAATTAGGCCAGGGACTGAATTCACCCCCCCACTTT.

The gene calls are TRBV29-1 and TRBJ2-7, with 8 bases fitting TRBD1. J gave up 9 bases and V 1 base, and 11 bases lay outside the gene matches. This CDR3 region has 14 residues. From germline, CDR1 is SQVTM and CDR2 ANQGSEA. CDR3 in DNA: TGCAGCGTTGAAGGTTTACACAGGGGGGTCGGGCAGTACTTC. It codes for CSVEGLHRGVGQYF.

The V and J genes are TRBV20-1 and TRBJ2-5; TRBD2 agrees at 11 bases. The CDR3 contains 14 residues. Per the germline V gene, CDR1 is DFQATT and CDR2 is SNEGSKA (reference sequence). The V gene end was trimmed by 6 bases and the J gene end by 4 bases; junction bases not matched to a gene: 7. As DNA, the CDR3 is TGCAGTGCACATCTAGCGGGGGGTCGAGAGACCCAGTACTTC. Encoded protein: CSAHLAGGRETQYF.

The rearrangement joins TRBV7-2 to TRBJ2-5; D might be TRBD1 (5 bases). From germline, CDR1 is SGHTA and CDR2 FQGNSA. The CDR3 totals 14 residues. The V end was cut by 3 bases, the J end by 2 bases, with 10 bases between. The CDR3 nucleotides are TGTGCCAGCAGCTTCCGACAGCTTCAAGAGACCCAGTACTTC. Translated: CASSFRQLQETQYF.

The chain uses TRBV28 and TRBJ2-1; either TRBD1 or TRBD2 may supply D (5 bases each). The CDR3 contains 18 residues. The V gene lost 5 bases and the J gene lost 0 bases, with 20 bases spanning the gap. The germline V gene encodes CDR1 MDHEN and CDR2 SYDVKM. CDR3 nucleotides: TGTGCCAGCAGTAAGGCGGGTTGGGGCCTTAGCTCCTACAATGAGCAGTTCTTC. Its translation: CASSKAGWGLSSYNEQFF.

The chain is built from TRBV24-1 and TRBJ2-1, with D perhaps given as TRBD1 or TRBD2 (7 bases each). V was shortened by 4 bases and J by 0 bases, with 15 bases between the two germline ends. The CDR3 spans 17 residues. Germline CDR1 KGHDR, CDR2 SFDVKD. Here the CDR3 DNA reads TGTGCCACCAGTGAATATCAGGGGGGGGCCTCCTACAATGAGCAGTTCTTC. It encodes CATSEYQGGASYNEQFF.

This clonotype was found a few times. The chain combines TRBV7-2 with TRBJ1-2, with no clear D. The CDR3 is made up of 15 amino acids. Germline-derived CDR1 and CDR2 are SGHTA and FQGNSA. V dropped 0 bases and J dropped 1 base, with 9 bases sitting between them. The CDR3 sequence is CASSLASWINYGYTF. In nucleotides, the CDR3 is TGTGCCAGCAGCTTAGCGTCATGGATTAACTATGGCTACACCTTC.

As regards this clonotype: The junction and the germline gene differ at one end; a read error may be behind it. The V call is TRBV7-2, the J call TRBJ1-5, with a possible D match to TRBD1 (6 bases). Per the germline V gene, CDR1 is SGHTA and CDR2 is FQGNSA. CDR3 length equals 13 residues. CDR3 sequence reads: CASSPQSRGPRHF. CDR3 DNA: TGTGCCAGCAGCCCTCAGTCTCGGGGGCCCCGGCATTTT.

The V gene is TRBV27, the J gene TRBJ2-7; no reliable D call. The germline CDR1 and CDR2 sequences are MNHEY and SMNVEV (reference sequence). V shed 0 bases and J shed 4 bases, with 7 bases lying between them. CDR3 length: 13 residues. This chain's CDR3 is CASSLSFSYEQYF. CDR3 bases: TGTGCCAGCAGTTTATCGTTCAGTTACGAGCAGTACTTC.